This T cell receptor beta chain was sequenced in a study of cytomegalovirus exposure and HLA in healthy donors. The study's findings and limits: Analyzed later, most CMV-associated TCR beta chains appeared HLA-restricted. Many donors carried some public TCRs, although rarity characterized most TCR sequences. Common viral pathogens were later found to be apparently linked to several of the most significant clusters. In vitro assays verified that three CMV-associated chains recognized CMV antigens specifically.

This CDR3 spans 16 amino acids. Trimming cost V 4 bases and J 4 bases; bases outside gene matches: 8. Germline values: CDR1 SEHNR, CDR2 FQNEAQ (reference sequence). Points on this clone: Its specificity is not known.

The PCR employed 60 Vbeta primers together with 13 Jbeta primers. TCRdb's copy holds only in-frame clones and misses some; the assay was immunoSEQ multiplex PCR. The sample data list about 130,000 clones. The J gene is TRBJ2-2, the V gene TRBV7-9; the match to TRBD1 covers 8 bases. The sequencing sample was made of PBMCs. This sequence was found in a man between 35 and 55 years old in good health and CMV-seronegative. The CDR3 nucleotides are TGTGCCAGCAGCTCCCTGGACAGGGCGGGCACCGGGGAGCTGTTTTTT. Protein: CASSSLDRAGTGELFF.